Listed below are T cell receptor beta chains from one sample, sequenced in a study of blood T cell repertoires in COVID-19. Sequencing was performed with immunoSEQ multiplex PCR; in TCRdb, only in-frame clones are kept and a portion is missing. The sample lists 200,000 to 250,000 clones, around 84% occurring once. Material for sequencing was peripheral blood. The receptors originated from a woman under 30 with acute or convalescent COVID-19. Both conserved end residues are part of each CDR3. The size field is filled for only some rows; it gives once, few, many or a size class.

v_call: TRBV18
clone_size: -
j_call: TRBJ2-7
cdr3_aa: CASSQGPDRGGTYEQYF

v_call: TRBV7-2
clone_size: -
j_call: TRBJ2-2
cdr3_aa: CASSIGGSGELFF

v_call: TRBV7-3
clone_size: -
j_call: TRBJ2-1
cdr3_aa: CASSPTSINEQFF

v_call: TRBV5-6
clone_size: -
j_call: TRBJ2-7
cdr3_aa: CASSLVQNEQYF

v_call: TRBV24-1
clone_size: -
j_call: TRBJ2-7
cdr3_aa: CATPKRTAGQGISYEQYF

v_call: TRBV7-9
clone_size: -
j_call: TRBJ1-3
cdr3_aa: CASSPDSFSGNTIYF

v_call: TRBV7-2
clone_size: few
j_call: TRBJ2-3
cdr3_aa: CASSLGGLAGSWADTQYF

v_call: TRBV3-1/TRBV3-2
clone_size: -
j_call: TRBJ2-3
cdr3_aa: CASSPGAISGSRTDTQYF

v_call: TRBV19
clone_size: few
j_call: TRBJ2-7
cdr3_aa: CASAPGQSYEQYF

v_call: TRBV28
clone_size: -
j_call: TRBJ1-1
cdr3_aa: CASSTSGQVDTEAFF

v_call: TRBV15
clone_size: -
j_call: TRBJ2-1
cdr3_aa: CATSTLAGGYNEQFF

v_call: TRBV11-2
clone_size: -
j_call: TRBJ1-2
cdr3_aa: CASRPLSPRRGEEGYTF

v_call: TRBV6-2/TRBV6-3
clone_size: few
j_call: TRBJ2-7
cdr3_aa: CASSYGGSLREQYF

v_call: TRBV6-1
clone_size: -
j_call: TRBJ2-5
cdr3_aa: CASSSPLSSETQYF

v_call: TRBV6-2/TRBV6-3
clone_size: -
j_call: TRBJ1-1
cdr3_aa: CASSYQGSGTEAFF

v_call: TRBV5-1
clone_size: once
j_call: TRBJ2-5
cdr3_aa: CASRAGGGKETQYF

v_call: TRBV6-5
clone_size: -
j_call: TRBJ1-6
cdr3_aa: CASSYSTTGANSPLHF

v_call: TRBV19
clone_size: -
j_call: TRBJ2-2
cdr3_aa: CASRGLGGRGGGELFF

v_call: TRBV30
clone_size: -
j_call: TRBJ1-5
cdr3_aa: CAWSTGGYGNQPQHF

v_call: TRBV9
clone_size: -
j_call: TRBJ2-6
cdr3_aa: CASSGEGSTGANVLTF

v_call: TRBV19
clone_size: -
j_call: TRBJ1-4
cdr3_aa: CASTVGTATNEKLFF

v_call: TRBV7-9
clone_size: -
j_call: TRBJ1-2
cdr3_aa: CASSLTGSDYGYTF

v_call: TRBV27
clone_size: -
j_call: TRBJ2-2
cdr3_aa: CASRAEVNTGELFF

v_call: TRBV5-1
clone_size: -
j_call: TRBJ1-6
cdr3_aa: CASSAGPSSYNSPLHF

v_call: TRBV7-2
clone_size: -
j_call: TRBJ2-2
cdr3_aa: CASSPGQSFGTGELFF

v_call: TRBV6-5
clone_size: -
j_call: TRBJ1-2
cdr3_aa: CASSYLTVLGNYGYTF

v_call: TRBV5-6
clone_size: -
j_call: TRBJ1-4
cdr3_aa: CASSDLGGGDEKLFF

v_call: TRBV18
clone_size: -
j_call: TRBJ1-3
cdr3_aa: CASSPSGQGGNTIYF

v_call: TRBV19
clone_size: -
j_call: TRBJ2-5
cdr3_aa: CASRISGGQETQYF

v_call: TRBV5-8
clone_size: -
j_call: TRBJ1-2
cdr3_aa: CASSLVLGTGAGSYGYTF

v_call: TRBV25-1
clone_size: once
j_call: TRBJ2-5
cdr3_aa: CASSEDRETETQYF

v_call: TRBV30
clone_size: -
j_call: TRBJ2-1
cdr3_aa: CAWSVGGSYNEQFF

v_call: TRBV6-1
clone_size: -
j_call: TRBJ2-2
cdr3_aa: CASSEEEGLGTGGNTGELFF

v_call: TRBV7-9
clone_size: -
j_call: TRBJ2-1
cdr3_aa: CASTAQGNSYNEQFF

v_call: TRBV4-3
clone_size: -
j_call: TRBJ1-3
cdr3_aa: CASSQDFGESGNTIYF

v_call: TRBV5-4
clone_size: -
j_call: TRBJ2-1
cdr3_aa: CASSPALAGGRDEQFF

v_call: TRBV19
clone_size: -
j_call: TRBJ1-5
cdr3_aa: CASSMGLMRNSNQPQHF

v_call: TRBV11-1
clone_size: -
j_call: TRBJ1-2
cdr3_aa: CASSSQGARGYTF